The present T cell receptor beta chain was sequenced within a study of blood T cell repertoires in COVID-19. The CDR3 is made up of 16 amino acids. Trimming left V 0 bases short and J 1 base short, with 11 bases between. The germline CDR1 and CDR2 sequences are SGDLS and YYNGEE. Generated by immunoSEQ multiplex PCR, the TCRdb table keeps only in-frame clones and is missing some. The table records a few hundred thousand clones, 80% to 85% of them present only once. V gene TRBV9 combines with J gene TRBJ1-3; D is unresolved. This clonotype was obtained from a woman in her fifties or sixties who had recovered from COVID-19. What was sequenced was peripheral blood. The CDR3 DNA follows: TGTGCCAGCAGCGTAGAGAACAGTCCTTCTGGAAACACCATATATTTT. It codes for CASSVENSPSGNTIYF.